The 21 T cell receptor beta chains reported below all come from one sample, sequenced in a study of circulating tumor DNA in untreated peripheral T-cell lymphoma. Libraries were prepared by immunoSEQ multiplex PCR; TCRdb keeps only in-frame clonotypes and omits some of them. Of 350 to 500 clones listed, less than 90% were seen once; the top ten hold less than 3.5%. The sequenced material came from cell-free DNA from blood serum. The source of these receptors is a human donor with peripheral T-cell lymphoma.

The chain is built from TRBV7-3 and TRBJ2-7, with 9 bases fitting TRBD1. This CDR3 is built from 14 residues. The J segment lost 2 bases and the V segment lost 4 bases, leaving 3 bases of the junction unmatched. Germline CDR1 reads SGHTA; CDR2 reads FQGTGA. As DNA, the CDR3 is TGTGCCAGCAGCTGGGGACAGGGAACCTACGAGCAGTACTTC. Protein sequence: CASSWGQGTYEQYF.

The J gene is TRBJ2-5, the V gene TRBV4-2, with a weak D call TRBD2 (5 bases). CDR1 is LGHNA, CDR2 YNFKEQ, per germline. The CDR3 has 15 residues. V lost 0 bases, J lost 6 bases, and 14 bases lay in between. CDR3 sequence reads: CASSQERLLGKTQYF. Here the CDR3 DNA reads TGTGCCAGCAGCCAAGAAAGACTACTTGGCAAGACCCAGTACTTC.

The V call is TRBV27, the J call TRBJ2-7; D may correspond to TRBD1 or TRBD2 (6 bases each). From germline, CDR1 is MNHEY and CDR2 SMNVEV (reference sequence). This CDR3 is built from 14 residues. Trimming shortened V by 3 bases and J by 3 bases, and 12 bases separated the two germline ends. The CDR3 loop is CASSFSGGNYEQYF. The CDR3 DNA reads TGTGCCAGCAGTTTCTCCGGGGGCAACTACGAGCAGTACTTC.

The gene calls are TRBV6-5 and TRBJ1-2; D remains unclear. Trimming cost V 6 bases and J 2 bases, with 7 bases left between them. Per the germline V gene, CDR1 is MNHEY and CDR2 is SVGAGI. This CDR3 has 12 amino acids. The CDR3, as DNA: TGTGCCAGCAGACGACAAAACTATGGCTACACCTTC. Translated, it gives CASRRQNYGYTF.

The chain uses TRBV29-1 and TRBJ2-5, with D perhaps TRBD1 (5 bases). The CDR3 has 16 amino acids. Germline CDR1 reads SQVTM; CDR2 reads ANQGSEA. V dropped 0 bases and J dropped 4 bases, with 18 bases sitting between them. CDR3 sequence reads: CSVEDQGRVLGETQYF. For the CDR3, the DNA is TGCAGCGTTGAAGATCAAGGCAGGGTTTTAGGAGAGACCCAGTACTTC.

This clone showed up just a few times. V and J are TRBV7-9 and TRBJ2-7; no reliable D call. The V end lost 3 bases, the J end lost 3 bases, and 15 bases lay between the germline ends. The germline V gene has CDR1 SEHNR and CDR2 FQNEAQ (reference sequence). CDR3 length: 15 amino acids. DNA of the CDR3: TGTGCCAGCAGCTTGGGCCTTGAGGCGTTCTACGAGCAGTACTTC. Translating gives CASSLGLEAFYEQYF. Variable domain in full (rest from reference TRBV7-9 and TRBJ2-7): DTGVSQNPRHKITKRGQNVTFRCDPISEHNRLYWYRQTLGQGPEFLTYFQNEAQLEKSRLLSDRFSAERPKGSFSTLEIQRTEQGDSAMYLCASSLGLEAFYEQYFGPGTRLTVT.

The rearrangement joins TRBV5-6 to TRBJ1-2; 7 bases map to TRBD1. Germline V gene data show CDR1 as SGHDT and CDR2 as YYEEEE. The CDR3 is 15 residues long. The ends lost 3 bases at V and 2 bases at J; junction bases unmatched: 7. Here the CDR3 reads CASSYQDRRNYGYTF. The CDR3 nucleotides read TGTGCCAGCAGCTATCAGGACAGGCGAAACTATGGCTACACCTTC.

The table lists this clone with a count of one. This chain uses TRBV2 with TRBJ2-6, with a possible D match to TRBD1 (5 bases). The V end was cut by 6 bases, the J end by 2 bases, with 11 bases between. CDR3 length: 15 residues. Germline values: CDR1 SNHLY, CDR2 FYNNEI. CDR3 residues: CASREQDTGANVLTF. The CDR3 DNA reads TGTGCCAGCAGGGAACAGGATACTGGGGCCAACGTCCTGACTTTC. Filled out from reference TRBV2 and TRBJ2-6, the complete variable domain reads EPEVTQTPSHQVTQMGQEVILRCVPISNHLYFYWYRQILGQKVEFLVSFYNNEISEKSEIFDDQFSVERPDGSNFTLKIRSTKLEDSAMYFCASREQDTGANVLTFGAGSRLTVL.

This clone turned up a few times. The chain recombines TRBV14 with TRBJ2-5; the match to TRBD2 covers 9 bases. The V and J ends lost 4 bases and 2 bases, in that order; junction bases with no gene match: 8. This CDR3 region has 16 residues. In germline, CDR1 is SGHDN, CDR2 FVKESK. CDR3 residues: CASSPLAGTLQETQYF. The CDR3 bases are TGTGCCAGCAGCCCCCTAGCGGGGACCTTACAAGAGACCCAGTACTTC.

The rearrangement joins TRBV9 to TRBJ2-2; possible D gene TRBD1, 6 bases. The V end was cut by 3 bases, the J end by 7 bases, with 10 bases between. This CDR3 is 13 amino acids long. Germline loops: CDR1 SGDLS, CDR2 YYNGEE. CDR3: CASSGGQNGELFF. CDR3 nucleotide sequence: TGTGCCAGCAGCGGGGGGCAAAACGGGGAGCTGTTTTTT.

V and J are TRBV29-1 and TRBJ2-3; no clear D gene. The germline gives CDR1 SQVTM, CDR2 ANQGSEA. V lost 3 bases to trimming and J lost 2 bases, with 9 bases between them. The CDR3 spans 13 residues. The CDR3 DNA reads as TGCAGCGTTGATCCCGGATCCACAGATACGCAGTATTTT. As protein: CSVDPGSTDTQYF.

The J gene is TRBJ2-7, the V gene TRBV19; 8 bases fit TRBD1. J gave up 0 bases and V 10 bases, and 8 bases lay outside the gene matches. The CDR3 length is 14 residues. Germline CDR1 is LNHDA and CDR2 is SQIVND (reference sequence). DNA of the CDR3: TGTGCCAACACGGACAGGGTAAGCTCCTACGAGCAGTACTTC. It yields the protein CANTDRVSSYEQYF.

V and J are TRBV7-9 and TRBJ2-7, with TRBD1 as a possible D gene (6 bases). From germline, CDR1 is SEHNR and CDR2 FQNEAQ (reference sequence). There are 14 residues in the CDR3. V lost 2 bases and J 9 bases, leaving 17 bases between the germline ends. CDR3 sequence: CASSLKPDRLTQYF. CDR3 bases: TGTGCCAGCAGCTTAAAACCCGACAGGTTGACGCAGTACTTC.

This clone was found a few times. This chain uses TRBV10-1 with TRBJ2-5; D is ambiguous. The CDR3 covers 13 residues. The V gene lost 5 bases and the J gene lost 2 bases, with 9 bases spanning the gap. Germline values: CDR1 WNHNN, CDR2 SYGVQD (reference sequence). CDR3 sequence: CASSQQPQETQYF. Here the CDR3 DNA reads TGCGCCAGCAGTCAACAGCCTCAAGAGACCCAGTACTTC.

The chain combines TRBV19 with TRBJ1-1; 11 bases are a match to TRBD1. CDR3 length: 13 residues. V was clipped by 6 bases and J by 7 bases; unmatched bases: 4. Looked up from germline, CDR1 is LNHDA and CDR2 is SQIVND (reference sequence). DNA of the CDR3: TGTGCCAGTAGAGGACAGGGGGCGGTTGAAGCTTTCTTT. This codes for CASRGQGAVEAFF.

V and J are TRBV2 and TRBJ2-1; 9 nucleotides align to TRBD2. V lost 1 base, J lost 6 bases, and 10 bases stayed unmatched. The CDR3 runs to 17 residues. Per germline, CDR1 SNHLY and CDR2 FYNNEI. CDR3 nucleotide sequence: TGTGCCAGCAGTGAAGTCCGTGCGGGAGGGCTAGGCAATGAGCAGTTCTTC. Translating gives CASSEVRAGGLGNEQFF.

The chain links TRBV4-1 to TRBJ1-2; 10 bases align to TRBD1. Trimming cost V 3 bases and J 5 bases; bases outside gene matches: 3. The CDR3 runs to 14 residues. Germline V gene data show CDR1 as MGHRA and CDR2 as YSYEKL. The CDR3 region is CASSQGTGAYGYTF. The CDR3 DNA follows: TGCGCCAGCAGCCAGGGGACAGGGGCTTATGGCTACACCTTC.

The chain combines TRBV30 with TRBJ1-1; no reliable D call. This CDR3 is 11 amino acids long. CDR1 is GTSNPN, CDR2 SVGIG, per germline (reference sequence). V lost 1 base to trimming and J lost 7 bases, with 7 bases between them. The CDR3 DNA reads TGTGCCTGGAGTGGACAAGTTGAAGCTTTCTTT. Protein: CAWSGQVEAFF. The full variable domain, in which reference TRBV30 and TRBJ1-1 provide the parts outside the CDR3, is SQTIHQWPATLVQPVGSPLSLECTVEGTSNPNLYWYRQAAGRGLQLLFYSVGIGQISSEVPQNLSASRPQDRQFILSSKKLLLSDSGFYLCAWSGQVEAFFGQGTRLTVV.

In DNA, the CDR3 is TGTGCCAGCAGCTTAACCCAGAGCACTGAAGCTTTCTTT. Translating gives CASSLTQSTEAFF. The chain is built from TRBV5-5 and TRBJ1-1; D not resolved. The CDR3 loop spans 13 amino acids. Germline V gene data show CDR1 as SGHKS and CDR2 as YYEKEE (reference sequence). The V end was cut by 2 bases, the J end by 4 bases, with 9 bases between.

CDR3 DNA: TGTGCCAGCAGTGAAGGGGCCGCCGGAGGCTACACCTTC. It encodes CASSEGAAGGYTF. The chain has TRBV2 and TRBJ1-2; D gene ambiguous. Per the germline V gene, CDR1 is SNHLY and CDR2 is FYNNEI. CDR3 length: 13 residues. Trimming removed 1 base at V and 8 bases at J, with 11 bases between.

The chain employs TRBV20-1 and TRBJ1-1, with unresolved D. Germline CDR1 reads DFQATT; CDR2 reads SNEGSKA (reference sequence). This CDR3 has 11 residues. V gave up 3 bases and J gave up 1 base, with 3 bases separating them. The CDR3 sequence: CSARENTEAFF. The CDR3 DNA is TGCAGTGCTAGGGAGAACACTGAAGCTTTCTTT.